This T cell receptor (beta chain) came from a study of blood T cell repertoires in COVID-19. On the study more broadly: COVID-19 samples from acute and convalescent phases originated in the United States, Italy and Spain. From T cells, B-cell-depleted T cells, or PBMCs came the material, which was cDNA or gDNA.

Authors' methods: Reference gene primer amplification gave estimated nucleated cell counts. Data came from immunoSEQ multiplex PCR; TCRdb stores just in-frame clones and leaves some out. Clonal size and the V and J genes are those of that table, whereas D and trimming came from the DNA. The data hold tens of thousands of clones, with around 83% observed a single time. Sequencing was carried out using peripheral blood. This receptor was taken from a woman of 80 years or more in a cohort sampled during active or convalescent COVID-19.

The CDR3 is CASRGRGLAGGPDTQYF. Written as DNA, the CDR3 is TGTGCCAGCAGGGGACGAGGCCTAGCGGGGGGTCCAGATACGCAGTATTTT. The chain combines TRBV11-3 with TRBJ2-3, with 11 bases that match TRBD2. V shed 6 bases and J 4 bases; nucleotides not matched to a gene: 12. This CDR3 is built from 17 residues. Germline values: CDR1 SGHNT, CDR2 YENEEA. Full variable domain (rest looked up from reference TRBV11-3 and TRBJ2-3): EAGVVQSPRYKIIEKKQPVAFWCNPISGHNTLYWYLQNLGQGPELLIRYENEEAVDDSQLPKDRFSAERLKGVDSTLKIQPAELGDSAVYLCASRGRGLAGGPDTQYFGPGTRLTVL.